A single sample gave rise to the 26 T cell receptor beta chains below, sequenced in a study of identical twins. TCRdb independently ran MiXCR on the 5' RACE reads; one entry per CDR3 protein. The sample has roughly 1,500,000 distinct CDR3 sequences, about 30% seen once. Sequenced material: cord blood. Receptors were obtained from a newborn girl in good health.

The chain links TRBV14 to TRBJ1-1; 8 bases are shared with TRBD1. The CDR3 has 12 residues. The junction had 4 bases not matched to a gene; V was cut back by 4 bases and J by 9 bases. The germline V gene encodes CDR1 SGHDN and CDR2 FVKESK. The CDR3, as DNA: TGTGCCAGCAGCCGAGGGACAGGTCAAGCTTTCTTT. Protein sequence: CASSRGTGQAFF.

This clonotype was detected only a few times. The chain links TRBV20-1 to TRBJ2-5; D gene unclear. CDR1 is DFQATT, CDR2 SNEGSKA, per germline (reference sequence). This CDR3 is 15 amino acids long. V lost 2 bases and J 2 bases, leaving 15 bases between the germline ends. The DNA for the CDR3 is TGCAGTGCTAGATCCTGGAGACGGCGGCAAGAGACCCAGTACTTC. Its protein is CSARSWRRRQETQYF.

This chain uses TRBV20-1 with TRBJ1-1; a possible D gene is TRBD1 (5 bases). The length of the CDR3 is 15 residues. Trimming left V 0 bases short and J 12 bases short, with 23 bases between. Germline lookup yields CDR1 DFQATT and CDR2 SNEGSKA (reference sequence). Here the CDR3 reads CSARDQERSSRVTFF. The CDR3, as DNA: TGCAGTGCTAGAGATCAGGAGAGAAGTAGCAGGGTAACTTTCTTT.

This clonotype occurred many times. The rearrangement uses TRBV5-1 and TRBJ1-2, with D unclear. The germline V and J ends were trimmed by 0 bases and 0 bases, with 6 bases remaining between them. This CDR3 comprises 14 residues. CDR1 SGHRS and CDR2 YFSETQ come from the germline V gene. The chain's CDR3 is CASSLDSPNYGYTF. The CDR3 bases are TGCGCCAGCAGCTTGGACAGTCCTAACTATGGCTACACCTTC. The complete variable domain, with remaining parts taken from reference TRBV5-1 and TRBJ1-2, reads KAGVTQTPRYLIKTRGQQVTLSCSPISGHRSVSWYQQTPGQGLQFLFEYFSETQRNKGNFPGRFSGRQFSNSRSEMNVSTLELGDSALYLCASSLDSPNYGYTFGSGTRLTVV.

This clonotype has only one observation. V is TRBV6-2 or TRBV6-3 and J is TRBJ2-3; 7 nucleotides line up with TRBD2. V was clipped by 5 bases and J by 3 bases; unmatched bases: 14. From germline, CDR1 is MNHEY and CDR2 SVGEGT. The length of the CDR3 is 17 residues. The CDR3 DNA sequence: TGTGCCAGCAGTCTCCGCTGGCCGGGGGGTGAGACAGATACGCAGTATTTT. Translation: CASSLRWPGGETDTQYF.

This clonotype came up a few times. The chain couples TRBV20-1 to TRBJ2-4; D may correspond to TRBD1 or TRBD2 (5 bases each). The CDR3 contains 13 residues. Per germline, CDR1 DFQATT and CDR2 SNEGSKA (reference sequence). The CDR3 bases are TGCAGCCTTATTGGGACGGCCAAAAACATTCAGTACTTC. This translates into CSLIGTAKNIQYF.

In this sample, this clonotype turned up a few times. The chain has TRBV12-3 or TRBV12-4 and TRBJ2-5; D gene uncertain. V was pared by 6 bases and J by 3 bases, with 11 bases between. This CDR3 region has 13 residues. The CDR3 is CASSHRHEETQYF. The CDR3 DNA sequence: TGTGCCAGCAGCCATAGACACGAAGAGACCCAGTACTTC.

This sequence joins TRBV6-1 and TRBJ2-5; 7 bases align to TRBD1. Unmatched junction bases numbered 6, after V lost 6 bases and J lost 2 bases. Germline loops: CDR1 MNHNS, CDR2 SASEGT. The CDR3 covers 14 residues. The CDR3 nucleotides are TGTGCCAGCAGCCCAGACAGGGCACAAGAGACCCAGTACTTC. This sequence encodes CASSPDRAQETQYF.

This chain connects TRBV28 to TRBJ2-1; the D gene is possibly TRBD2 (6 bases). V was pared by 4 bases and J by 2 bases, with 15 bases between. The CDR3 has 16 residues. The V gene's germline CDR1 is MDHEN and CDR2 SYDVKM. The DNA of the CDR3 is TGTGCCAGCAGTTCCCGTTGGGGGGACCCCTACAATGAGCAGTTCTTC. This encodes CASSSRWGDPYNEQFF.

In its sample, this clonotype was seen many times. The V call is TRBV7-2, the J call TRBJ2-3; no clear D. Germline V gene data show CDR1 as SGHTA and CDR2 as FQGNSA. Trimming shortened V by 1 base and J by 4 bases, and 6 bases separated the two germline ends. The CDR3 length is 13 residues. CDR3 bases: TGTGCCAGCAGCTTAGGTCCCGCAGATACGCAGTATTTT. Amino acids: CASSLGPADTQYF.

V gene TRBV20-1 combines with J gene TRBJ2-2, with TRBD1 as a possible D gene (5 bases). Germline-derived CDR1 and CDR2 are DFQATT and SNEGSKA (reference sequence). With 1 base removed from V and 6 bases from J, the gap between germline ends came to 12 bases. This CDR3 spans 14 amino acids. This CDR3 reads CSARATEGAGELFF. In DNA form, the CDR3 reads TGCAGTGCTAGAGCCACGGAAGGGGCCGGGGAGCTGTTTTTT.

The V and J genes are TRBV20-1 and TRBJ2-7; unclear D gene. CDR1 DFQATT and CDR2 SNEGSKA come from the germline V gene (reference sequence). Trimming took 3 bases from V and 3 from J, leaving 15 bases between them. The CDR3 contains 14 residues. The CDR3 sequence: CSARQRTSIYEQYF. DNA of the CDR3: TGCAGTGCTAGGCAGAGGACCTCGATCTACGAGCAGTACTTC.

This chain connects TRBV6-5 to TRBJ1-5, with unresolved D. The V end was cut by 7 bases, the J end by 0 bases, with 10 bases between. The germline CDR1 and CDR2 sequences are MNHEY and SVGAGI. CDR3 size: 14 residues. The CDR3 protein is CASKGTSSNQPQHF. CDR3 DNA sequence: TGTGCCAGCAAGGGAACTTCTAGCAATCAGCCCCAGCATTTT.

This clonotype was detected only a few times. DNA for the CDR3: TGTGCCAGTAGTATGATATTCGACAGCTTACACTCCTACGAGCAGTACTTC. It codes for CASSMIFDSLHSYEQYF. The chain carries TRBV19 and TRBJ2-7; D may be TRBD1 (5 bases). V lost 3 bases and J lost 0, with 18 bases in between. Germline V gives CDR1 LNHDA, CDR2 SQIVND (reference sequence). CDR3 length: 17 amino acids.

Only a few counts were recorded for this clonotype. The gene calls are TRBV29-1 and TRBJ1-1, with D unresolved. CDR3 length: 11 amino acids. The germline V gene has CDR1 SQVTM and CDR2 ANQGSEA. The V gene lost 4 bases and the J gene lost 3 bases, with 6 bases spanning the gap. Here the CDR3 DNA reads TGCAGCGTTGGTGAGGACACTGAAGCTTTCTTT. Its translation: CSVGEDTEAFF.

This clonotype was counted ten times or more. The chain has TRBV2 and TRBJ1-5, with 7 bases matching TRBD1. V was clipped by 9 bases and J by 2 bases; unmatched bases: 4. The CDR3 totals 13 residues. Germline V gene lookup returns CDR1 SNHLY and CDR2 FYNNEI. The CDR3 reads CASTTGRNQPQHF. The CDR3 bases are TGTGCCAGTACGACAGGGCGCAATCAGCCCCAGCATTTT.

The V gene is TRBV7-2, the J gene TRBJ2-1, with TRBD2 matching 8 bases. The germline V gene encodes CDR1 SGHTA and CDR2 FQGNSA. V gave up 4 bases and J gave up 7 bases; unmatched junction bases: 9. The CDR3 has 15 amino acids. This CDR3 reads CASSSRAGVGNEQFF. CDR3 nucleotide sequence: TGTGCCAGCAGCTCTCGAGCGGGGGTGGGTAATGAGCAGTTCTTC.

The V call is TRBV6-6, the J call TRBJ1-2; no reliable D call. The V gene's germline CDR1 is MNHNY and CDR2 SVGAGI (reference sequence). The CDR3 totals 12 residues. In nucleotides, the CDR3 is TGTTCCACCTCTACCGCTAACTATGGCTACACCTTC. Residues: CSTSTANYGYTF.

This rearrangement joins TRBV7-9 to TRBJ1-4; TRBD1 matches at 7 bases. The junction had 5 bases not matched to a gene; V was cut back by 1 base and J by 3 bases. CDR1 is SEHNR, CDR2 FQNEAQ, per germline (reference sequence). CDR3 size: 16 residues. Here the CDR3 reads CASSLGTGLPNEKLFF. CDR3 DNA sequence: TGTGCCAGCAGCTTAGGGACAGGTCTGCCTAATGAAAAACTGTTTTTT.

This clonotype came up a few times. CDR3 residues: CATSADDRLYGYTF. The DNA for the CDR3 is TGTGCCACCAGTGCCGACGACAGACTCTATGGCTACACCTTC. V usage is TRBV24-1 and J usage is TRBJ1-2, with TRBD1 as a possible D gene (5 bases). V was pared by 5 bases and J by 4 bases, with 13 bases between. The germline gives CDR1 KGHDR, CDR2 SFDVKD. The CDR3 is made up of 14 amino acids.

This clonotype was seen a handful of times. J is TRBJ2-2 and V is TRBV19, with D unresolved. The V end lost 3 bases, the J end lost 2 bases, and 7 bases lay between the germline ends. The CDR3 has 14 amino acids. The germline V gene encodes CDR1 LNHDA and CDR2 SQIVND (reference sequence). In DNA form, the CDR3 reads TGTGCCAGTAGTATGGGCTTAAACACCGGGGAGCTGTTTTTT. It encodes CASSMGLNTGELFF.

The CDR3 DNA reads as TGTGCCAGCAGTGCTAGGCGGGGGCAGGCAGATACGCAGTATTTT. The encoded protein is CASSARRGQADTQYF. The chain has TRBV12-3 or TRBV12-4 and TRBJ2-3; D is perhaps TRBD2 (7 bases). Trimming shortened V by 5 bases and J by 4 bases, and 16 bases separated the two germline ends. The CDR3 is made up of 15 amino acids.

V gene TRBV4-2 combines with J gene TRBJ1-2, with 8 bases aligning to TRBD1. The J segment lost 2 bases and the V segment lost 2 bases, leaving 4 bases of the junction unmatched. The CDR3 is 15 residues long. Looked up from germline, CDR1 is LGHNA and CDR2 is YNFKEQ. This CDR3 reads CASSQRGTGNYGYTF. The CDR3 bases are TGTGCCAGCAGCCAAAGAGGGACAGGCAACTATGGCTACACCTTC.

There are a few counts of this clonotype. The chain joins TRBV6-5 to TRBJ1-2, with TRBD1 identical over 8 bases. CDR1 is MNHEY, CDR2 SVGAGI, per germline. Trimming took 2 bases from V and 8 from J; bases not matched to a gene: 13. CDR3 length equals 16 residues. The CDR3 DNA reads TGTGCCAGCAGTTACAGTACCCTCGACAGGGGCGAGGGCTACACCTTC. Translation gives CASSYSTLDRGEGYTF.

A few counts support this clonotype. The rearrangement uses TRBV28 and TRBJ2-3; 9 positions match TRBD2. J gave up 5 bases and V 3 bases, and 15 bases lay outside the gene matches. Germline CDR1 and CDR2: MDHEN and SYDVKM. This CDR3 spans 18 amino acids. The DNA for the CDR3 is TGTGCCAGCAGTTTCTTTGTAGCGGGAGAGGGTCTCGGAGATACGCAGTATTTT. It is translated as CASSFFVAGEGLGDTQYF. Full variable domain (rest looked up from reference TRBV28 and TRBJ2-3): DVKVTQSSRYLVKRTGEKVFLECVQDMDHENMFWYRQDPGLGLRLIYFSYDVKMKEKGDIPEGYSVSREKKERFSLILESASTNQTSMYLCASSFFVAGEGLGDTQYFGPGTRLTVL.

A few counts support this clonotype. V is TRBV7-9 and J is TRBJ1-4, with 7 bases lining up with TRBD1. The CDR3 totals 15 residues. Germline-derived CDR1 and CDR2 are SEHNR and FQNEAQ (reference sequence). V dropped 2 bases and J dropped 10; count of bases not matched to a gene: 10. The CDR3 DNA sequence: TGTGCCAGCAGCTTACAGGACGGCCCAGGGGGAAAACTGTTTTTT. Translated, it gives CASSLQDGPGGKLFF.